This T cell receptor (beta chain) was retrieved from a study of neurological immune-mediated disorders. Study-wide findings and caveats: The greatest TCR clonal expansion appeared in HTLV-1-associated myelopathy and the smallest, falling below healthy controls, in multiple sclerosis. No CDR3 amino acid sequences were shared by expanded clones across subjects, suggesting private repertoires in all groups.

V lost 7 bases and J lost 0, with 9 bases in between. This CDR3 has 14 residues. From germline, CDR1 is KGHDR and CDR2 SFDVKD. This clonotype was counted ten times or more. Its specificity is not known. 5'RACE generated cDNA with 10-nucleotide random UMIs. TCRdb re-called the 5' RACE reads with MiXCR, one entry per CDR3 protein. The sample shows 18,000 or so distinct CDR3 sequences, around 13% of them seen only once. Libraries from sorted cells used 1 million T cells (CD4+ or CD8+). This chain connects TRBV24-1 to TRBJ1-5; no firm D call. The clonotype comes from an older woman with HTLV-1-associated myelopathy (HAM/TSP). The specimen sequenced was CD4+ T cells from blood. CDR3 nucleotides: TGTGCCACCAGCCGGGCAGTTAGCAATCAGCCCCAGCATTTT. Encoded protein: CATSRAVSNQPQHF.